Below, one T cell receptor beta chain is given with its context. This entry belongs to a study of blood T cell repertoires in COVID-19. Overall study: The United States, Italy and Spain supplied acute and convalescent COVID-19 samples.

The repertoire was sequenced with immunoSEQ multiplex PCR; TCRdb's copy has only in-frame clones and lacks some. Of about 62,000 clones listed, roughly 71% are singletons. This CDR3 is built from 13 residues. With 0 bases removed from V and 8 bases from J, the gap between germline ends came to 7 bases. CDR1 and CDR2 (germline): SNHLY, FYNNEI. This clonotype originated in a woman aged 45-65 years with active or convalescent COVID-19. Source material: peripheral blood. The chain recombines TRBV2 with TRBJ2-2; D gene uncertain. The CDR3 coding sequence is TGTGCCAGCAGTGAAGCGGCCAGAGGGGAGCTGTTTTTT. Translating gives CASSEAARGELFF.